These 8 T cell receptor beta chains came from one sample sequenced in a study of cytomegalovirus exposure and HLA in healthy donors. Using immunoSEQ multiplex PCR, the repertoire was profiled, and TCRdb retains in-frame clones only, with some absent. The repertoire holds roughly 150,000 clones, with roughly 89% as singletons. The sample was PBMCs. The receptors derive from a woman under 30 in good health and CMV-seropositive.

CDR3 sequence reads: CAWSPRQGEGWGNYGYTF. Here the CDR3 DNA reads TGTGCCTGGAGCCCCCGACAGGGTGAAGGTTGGGGTAACTATGGCTACACCTTC. The V call is TRBV30, the J call TRBJ1-2; 7 bases fit TRBD1. Germline V CDR1 and CDR2: GTSNPN, SVGIG (reference sequence). The CDR3 covers 18 residues. J gave up 1 base and V 3 bases, and 17 bases lay outside the gene matches. Filled out from reference TRBV30 and TRBJ1-2, the complete variable domain reads SQTIHQWPATLVQPVGSPLSLECTVEGTSNPNLYWYRQAAGRGLQLLFYSVGIGQISSEVPQNLSASRPQDRQFILSSKKLLLSDSGFYLCAWSPRQGEGWGNYGYTFGSGTRLTVV.

This clone has just one count. The chain carries TRBV15 and TRBJ1-1, with 7 positions matching TRBD1. The length of the CDR3 is 13 residues. V gave up 6 bases and J gave up 5 bases; unmatched junction bases: 6. Germline CDR1 LNHNV, CDR2 YYDKDF (reference sequence). CDR3: CATRGQRGTEAFF. DNA for the CDR3: TGTGCCACCAGGGGACAGCGGGGGACTGAAGCTTTCTTT.

The chain carries TRBV28 and TRBJ2-2, with a possible D match to TRBD1 (6 bases). Trimming left V 6 bases short and J 4 bases short, with 21 bases between. The CDR3 runs to 17 residues. Germline V lookup: CDR1 MDHEN, CDR2 SYDVKM. The CDR3 here is CASRGAVWEWGTGELFF. CDR3 in DNA: TGTGCCAGCAGGGGGGCGGTATGGGAATGGGGCACCGGGGAGCTGTTTTTT.

The rearrangement links TRBV11-3 to TRBJ2-6, with D perhaps matching TRBD2 (6 bases). V gave up 5 bases and J gave up 2 bases, with 16 bases separating them. This CDR3 has 17 residues. CDR1 and CDR2 (germline): SGHNT, YENEEA. The CDR3 DNA reads as TGTGCCAGCAGCCAGGGACTCGCCCCCACTGGGGCCAACGTCCTGACTTTC. Residues: CASSQGLAPTGANVLTF. The full variable domain, in which reference TRBV11-3 and TRBJ2-6 provide the parts outside the CDR3, is EAGVVQSPRYKIIEKKQPVAFWCNPISGHNTLYWYLQNLGQGPELLIRYENEEAVDDSQLPKDRFSAERLKGVDSTLKIQPAELGDSAVYLCASSQGLAPTGANVLTFGAGSRLTVL.

V usage is TRBV6-6 and J usage is TRBJ1-2; D is unresolved. Trimming removed 10 bases at V and 2 bases at J, with 17 bases between. This CDR3 spans 14 amino acids. Germline lookup yields CDR1 MNHNY and CDR2 SVGAGI (reference sequence). In DNA form, the CDR3 reads TGTGCCACTAGCTCTTCGACAATAAACTATGGCTACACCTTC. Protein: CATSSSTINYGYTF.

The chain employs TRBV19 and TRBJ2-7; TRBD2 aligns across 14 bases. The V segment lost 7 bases and the J segment 7 bases; nucleotides outside the gene matches: 21. The germline CDR1 and CDR2 sequences are LNHDA and SQIVND (reference sequence). The CDR3 totals 19 residues. The CDR3 protein is CASKLPGPFAGLAGVEQYF. The CDR3 bases are TGTGCCAGTAAGCTTCCGGGACCTTTTGCGGGACTAGCGGGAGTGGAGCAGTACTTC.

The genes are TRBV10-3 and TRBJ2-2; TRBD1 might be the D (5 bases). The V end lost 7 bases, the J end lost 6 bases, and 27 bases lay between the germline ends. The CDR3 has 18 amino acids. Germline V gene lookup returns CDR1 ENHRY and CDR2 SYGVKD. DNA for the CDR3: TGTGCCATCACCGACGGACGGGCATCACTTCAAGGGGCCGGGGAGCTGTTTTTT. Encoded protein: CAITDGRASLQGAGELFF.

In its sample, this clone was seen once. V and J are TRBV4-2 and TRBJ2-1; no definite D call. The V end was cut by 0 bases, the J end by 6 bases, with 3 bases between. The germline V gene encodes CDR1 LGHNA and CDR2 YNFKEQ. The CDR3 is 12 amino acids. As DNA, the CDR3 is TGTGCCAGCAGCCAAGACGGCAATGAGCAGTTCTTC. This gives the protein CASSQDGNEQFF.